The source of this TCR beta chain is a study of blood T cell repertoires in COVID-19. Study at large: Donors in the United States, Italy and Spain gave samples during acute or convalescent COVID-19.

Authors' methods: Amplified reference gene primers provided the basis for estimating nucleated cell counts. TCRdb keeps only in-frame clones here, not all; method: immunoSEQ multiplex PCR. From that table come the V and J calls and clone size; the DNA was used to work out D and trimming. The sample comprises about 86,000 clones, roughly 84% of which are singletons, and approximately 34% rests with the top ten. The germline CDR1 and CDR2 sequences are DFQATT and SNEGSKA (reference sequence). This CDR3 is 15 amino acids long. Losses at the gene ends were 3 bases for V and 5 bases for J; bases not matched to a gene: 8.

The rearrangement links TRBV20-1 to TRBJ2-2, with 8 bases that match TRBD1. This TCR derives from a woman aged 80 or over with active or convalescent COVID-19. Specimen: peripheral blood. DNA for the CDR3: TGCAGTGCTAGTAACAGGGGGTCAACTACCGGGGAGCTGTTTTTT. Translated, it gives CSASNRGSTTGELFF.